What follows are 29 T cell receptor beta chains derived from one specimen sequenced in a study of T cells in Graves' hyperthyroidism and ophthalmopathy. The CDR3 regions of TCR beta were amplified from RNA transcripts. HTBI primers were employed in a first-round RT-PCR of the TCR CDR3. TCRdb re-called the multiplex PCR reads with MiXCR, one entry per CDR3 protein. The sample contains hundreds of thousands of distinct CDR3 sequences, over 11% of which appear only once. Material: blood. The receptors here all came from a woman in her 30s with Graves' hyperthyroidism that later progressed to Graves' ophthalmopathy.

This clonotype was picked up many times. The chain employs TRBV7-3 and TRBJ2-1, with 8 bases matching TRBD1. V lost 3 bases and J lost 6; bases outside the gene matches: 4. Germline V gene lookup returns CDR1 SGHTA and CDR2 FQGTGA. This CDR3 is 14 amino acids long. The CDR3 reads CASSFSGQGNEQFF. The CDR3 region has the DNA TGTGCCAGCAGCTTCAGCGGACAGGGCAATGAGCAGTTCTTC.

With respect to this clonotype: Possible read error: a much larger clone is one base away. This sequence joins TRBV5-1 and TRBJ2-7; no clear D. The CDR3 has 14 residues. Germline-derived CDR1 and CDR2 are SGHRS and YFSETQ. Trimming shortened V by 3 bases and J by 7 bases, and 17 bases separated the two germline ends. CDR3 nucleotide sequence: TGCGCCAGCAGCTCGCCAAAAAACTACAATGAGCAGTACTTC. Protein product: CASSSPKNYNEQYF.

The rearrangement uses TRBV11-3 and TRBJ2-5, with 7 bases matching TRBD2. CDR1 is SGHNT, CDR2 YENEEA, per germline. The CDR3 is 15 amino acids. Trimming took 5 bases from V and 1 from J; bases not matched to a gene: 7. The CDR3 reads CASSPPGRAQETQYF. In DNA, the CDR3 is TGTGCCAGCAGCCCACCTGGGAGGGCCCAAGAGACCCAGTACTTC.

This clonotype showed up just a few times. The V and J genes are TRBV27 and TRBJ2-5; the D gene is possibly TRBD2 (7 bases). Trimming left V 7 bases short and J 13 bases short, with 25 bases between. The CDR3 is 14 amino acids. CDR1 is MNHEY, CDR2 SMNVEV, per germline (reference sequence). Here the CDR3 DNA reads TGTGCCAGCACTCAAGGGGGGGGGCGGATTCCGTGGTACTTC. Its protein is CASTQGGGRIPWYF.

This clonotype has only a few counts. This chain connects TRBV5-4 to TRBJ2-7; 7 nucleotides match TRBD1. V trimming: 4 bases; J trimming: 6 bases; junction bases outside the gene matches: 10. Looked up from germline, CDR1 is SGHNT and CDR2 is YYREEE (reference sequence). CDR3 length: 14 amino acids. CDR3 sequence: CASSPGQYLGEQYF. CDR3 bases: TGTGCCAGCAGCCCGGGACAGTATTTGGGCGAGCAGTACTTC.

This clonotype was recorded at least ten times. The chain carries TRBV28 and TRBJ2-5; possibly TRBD1 or TRBD2 for D (5 bases each). The CDR3 spans 16 residues. V shed 2 bases and J shed 0 bases, with 13 bases lying between them. Germline CDR1 and CDR2: MDHEN and SYDVKM. CDR3 nucleotide sequence: TGTGCCAGCAGTTTAATGGCCGGGGCCGACCAAGAGACCCAGTACTTC. Encoded protein: CASSLMAGADQETQYF.

This clonotype was counted many times. This chain uses TRBV3-1 with TRBJ2-1, with 10 bases matching TRBD2. V shed 5 bases, J shed 7 bases, and the junction held 14 bases outside the gene matches. Germline CDR1 reads LGHDT; CDR2 reads YNNKEL (reference sequence). CDR3 length equals 17 residues. CDR3 sequence (DNA): TGTGCCAGCAGCGCCGGGGCTAGCGGGAGCTCTGGTAATGAGCAGTTCTTC. It specifies CASSAGASGSSGNEQFF.

V gene TRBV9 combines with J gene TRBJ1-6; 10 bases match TRBD1. This CDR3 has 14 amino acids. The germline CDR1 and CDR2 sequences are SGDLS and YYNGEE. Trimming cost V 3 bases and J 10 bases; bases outside gene matches: 4. The CDR3 spells CASSAGQGKSPLHF. The CDR3 DNA reads TGTGCCAGCAGCGCGGGACAGGGGAAGTCACCCCTCCACTTT.

This clonotype was seen ten or more times. This chain uses TRBV6-2 or TRBV6-3 with TRBJ2-7; D ambiguous. Germline CDR1 reads MNHEY; CDR2 reads SVGEGT. This CDR3 is 11 amino acids long. The V and J ends lost 6 bases and 6 bases respectively, with 9 bases between them. CDR3 in DNA: TGTGCCAGCAGCGGTTCTTTCGAGCAGTACTTC. Translated: CASSGSFEQYF.

This clonotype was seen ten or more times. This sequence joins TRBV11-2 and TRBJ2-1; no clear D gene. The CDR3 extends over 13 amino acids. Germline V gene sequence: CDR1 SGHAT, CDR2 FQNNGV. V lost 4 bases and J lost 9, with 13 bases in between. CDR3 protein: CASSSTRWGEQFF. CDR3 sequence (DNA): TGTGCCAGCAGCTCGACCCGCTGGGGTGAGCAGTTCTTC.

The sample holds many counts of this clonotype. The chain joins TRBV30 to TRBJ1-5; 7 bases are shared with TRBD1. The CDR3 covers 13 residues. J lost 7 bases, V lost 0 bases, and 3 bases had no gene match. Germline CDR1 GTSNPN, CDR2 SVGIG (reference sequence). The CDR3 nucleotides are TGTGCCTGGAGTGTAAAGGGGGCCCAGCCCCAGCATTTT. This codes for CAWSVKGAQPQHF.

The chain carries TRBV4-3 and TRBJ2-7, with unresolved D. Per germline, CDR1 LGHNA and CDR2 YSLEER. V lost 0 bases to trimming and J lost 3 bases, with 12 bases between them. The CDR3 contains 15 residues. CDR3 nucleotides: TGCGCCAGCAGCCAAGAGTGGCAGCCCAACTACGAGCAGTACTTC. This translates into CASSQEWQPNYEQYF.

This chain joins TRBV28 and TRBJ1-1; D not certain. The germline CDR1 and CDR2 sequences are MDHEN and SYDVKM. This CDR3 spans 14 amino acids. The V gene lost 7 bases and the J gene lost 4 bases, with 16 bases spanning the gap. CDR3 sequence: CASTLLTRATEAFF. As DNA, the CDR3 is TGTGCCAGCACCCTCCTGACTCGGGCCACTGAAGCTTTCTTT.

Many counts were recorded for this clonotype. The chain combines TRBV7-2 with TRBJ2-7, with unresolved D. The ends were cut back, 7 bases at V and 1 base at J, with 8 bases in the middle. The CDR3 sequence is 12 residues long. The V gene's germline CDR1 is SGHTA and CDR2 FQGNSA. The CDR3 bases are TGTGCCAGCACCCAATTATCCTACGAGCAGTACTTC. It translates to CASTQLSYEQYF.

This clonotype was picked up many times. This chain joins TRBV2 and TRBJ1-5, with no clear D. Germline V lookup: CDR1 SNHLY, CDR2 FYNNEI. This CDR3 is built from 12 residues. V shed 5 bases and J shed 3 bases, with 5 bases lying between them. CDR3 bases: TGTGCCAGCAGTCGGACCAATCAGCCCCAGCATTTT. Residues: CASSRTNQPQHF.

This clonotype was recorded many times. CDR3 in DNA: TGCAGTGCTAGAGAACGGACGGCCTCCTACGAGCAGTACTTC. Protein product: CSARERTASYEQYF. V is TRBV20-1 and J is TRBJ2-7; unclear D gene. This CDR3 spans 14 amino acids. Germline CDR1 DFQATT, CDR2 SNEGSKA (reference sequence). Trimming stripped 0 bases from V and 0 bases from J, with 9 bases between.

At least ten counts were recorded for this clonotype. The chain uses TRBV7-2 and TRBJ1-2, with D unclear. Germline CDR1 and CDR2: SGHTA and FQGNSA. V was pared by 5 bases and J by 4 bases, with 8 bases between. This CDR3 has 12 residues. CDR3 DNA sequence: TGTGCCAGCAGCATTAGGACCTATGGCTACACCTTC. It translates to CASSIRTYGYTF.

This clonotype has ten or more counts. This chain joins TRBV27 and TRBJ2-7; D might be TRBD1 or TRBD2, each matching 5 bases. The V and J ends lost 3 bases and 5 bases respectively, with 20 bases between them. The CDR3 has 16 amino acids. In germline, CDR1 is MNHEY, CDR2 SMNVEV (reference sequence). The chain's CDR3 is CASSFDAAARGNEQYF. The CDR3, as DNA: TGTGCCAGCAGTTTCGACGCAGCCGCCCGGGGCAACGAGCAGTACTTC.

This clonotype was counted ten times or more. The chain links TRBV11-2 to TRBJ2-1; 8 positions agree with TRBD1. Germline V gene lookup returns CDR1 SGHAT and CDR2 FQNNGV. The CDR3 runs 14 residues. The junction had 6 bases not matched to a gene; V was cut back by 5 bases and J by 6 bases. The CDR3 sequence: CASSGQGAFNEQFF. Written as DNA, the CDR3 is TGTGCCAGCAGCGGGCAGGGGGCCTTCAATGAGCAGTTCTTC.

Ten or more counts support this clonotype. The chain couples TRBV19 to TRBJ2-1; 12 nucleotides agree with TRBD2. The J segment lost 8 bases and the V segment lost 0 bases, leaving 5 bases of the junction unmatched. Germline-derived CDR1 and CDR2 are LNHDA and SQIVND (reference sequence). CDR3 size: 16 residues. This CDR3 reads CASSIEASGRAHEQFF. The DNA for the CDR3 is TGTGCCAGTAGTATAGAGGCTAGCGGGAGGGCCCATGAGCAGTTCTTC.

This clonotype was found many times. This sequence joins TRBV27 and TRBJ2-7, with D perhaps TRBD2 (6 bases). This CDR3 has 14 amino acids. Trimming took 7 bases from V and 3 from J, leaving 16 bases between them. Germline V CDR1 and CDR2: MNHEY, SMNVEV (reference sequence). Written as DNA, the CDR3 is TGTGCCAGCAACCCGGCCGGCGGGAACTACGAGCAGTACTTC. It yields the protein CASNPAGGNYEQYF.

The chain recombines TRBV11-2 with TRBJ2-1; D gene ambiguous. V lost 0 bases and J lost 12, with 9 bases in between. CDR1 is SGHAT and CDR2 is FQNNGV in the germline V gene. The CDR3 contains 12 residues. CDR3 DNA: TGTGCCAGCAGCTTAGAGGGGTCCGGGCAGTTCTTC. Its protein is CASSLEGSGQFF.

This clonotype was found many times. The CDR3 region has the DNA TGTGCCAGCAGTTCGACTAGCGGGAGATTCGGAGATACGCAGTATTTT. Residues: CASSSTSGRFGDTQYF. The V call is TRBV12-3 or TRBV12-4, the J call TRBJ2-3; 12 positions agree with TRBD2. The J segment lost 5 bases and the V segment lost 4 bases, leaving 7 bases of the junction unmatched. The CDR3 runs 16 residues.

V is TRBV2 and J is TRBJ1-2; TRBD1 matches at 8 bases. Germline V lookup: CDR1 SNHLY, CDR2 FYNNEI. The length of the CDR3 is 13 residues. J lost 2 bases, V lost 9 bases, and 5 bases had no gene match. In DNA, the CDR3 is TGTGCCAGGCGACAGGGGCCAAACTATGGCTACACCTTC. Its translation: CARRQGPNYGYTF.

This clonotype has a count of ten or more. V gene TRBV11-3 combines with J gene TRBJ1-2; no firm D call. The CDR3 runs to 15 residues. V lost 2 bases and J 3 bases, leaving 13 bases between the germline ends. The V gene's germline CDR1 is SGHNT and CDR2 YENEEA. CDR3: CASSLIGQDDYGYTF. DNA of the CDR3: TGTGCCAGCAGCTTAATAGGTCAGGATGACTATGGCTACACCTTC.

DNA of the CDR3: TGTGCCAGCAGCGTAGAAGGGGGCGGTGAGCAGTTCTTC. Protein: CASSVEGGGEQFF. The chain recombines TRBV9 with TRBJ2-1, with TRBD1 matching 7 bases. Losses at the gene ends were 0 bases for V and 9 bases for J; bases not matched to a gene: 3. This CDR3 region has 13 residues. The V gene's germline CDR1 is SGDLS and CDR2 YYNGEE.

This clonotype was seen at least ten times. The CDR3 nucleotides are TGTGCCAGCAGTTCCGCGGGACTAGTCTCCTACAATGAGCAGTTCTTC. The encoded protein is CASSSAGLVSYNEQFF. J is TRBJ2-1 and V is TRBV27; 8 bases are shared with TRBD2. V shed 4 bases and J 0 bases; nucleotides not matched to a gene: 5. This CDR3 region has 16 residues. Germline lookup yields CDR1 MNHEY and CDR2 SMNVEV (reference sequence).

This clonotype has at least ten counts. The chain joins TRBV7-2 to TRBJ2-1; 8 bases align to TRBD2. Germline V gene sequence: CDR1 SGHTA, CDR2 FQGNSA. CDR3 length: 16 residues. The junction had 8 bases not matched to a gene; V was cut back by 3 bases and J by 4 bases. As DNA, the CDR3 is TGTGCCAGCAGCTTGATCGCGGGAGGTCAATACAATGAGCAGTTCTTC. Translation gives CASSLIAGGQYNEQFF.

This rearrangement joins TRBV20-1 to TRBJ1-5; 8 bases agree with TRBD1. Germline CDR1 is DFQATT and CDR2 is SNEGSKA (reference sequence). J lost 0 bases, V lost 3 bases, and 7 bases had no gene match. The CDR3 totals 16 residues. The CDR3 DNA follows: TGCAGTGCTAGTACAGGGGGGGAATATAGCAATCAGCCCCAGCATTTT. It translates to CSASTGGEYSNQPQHF.